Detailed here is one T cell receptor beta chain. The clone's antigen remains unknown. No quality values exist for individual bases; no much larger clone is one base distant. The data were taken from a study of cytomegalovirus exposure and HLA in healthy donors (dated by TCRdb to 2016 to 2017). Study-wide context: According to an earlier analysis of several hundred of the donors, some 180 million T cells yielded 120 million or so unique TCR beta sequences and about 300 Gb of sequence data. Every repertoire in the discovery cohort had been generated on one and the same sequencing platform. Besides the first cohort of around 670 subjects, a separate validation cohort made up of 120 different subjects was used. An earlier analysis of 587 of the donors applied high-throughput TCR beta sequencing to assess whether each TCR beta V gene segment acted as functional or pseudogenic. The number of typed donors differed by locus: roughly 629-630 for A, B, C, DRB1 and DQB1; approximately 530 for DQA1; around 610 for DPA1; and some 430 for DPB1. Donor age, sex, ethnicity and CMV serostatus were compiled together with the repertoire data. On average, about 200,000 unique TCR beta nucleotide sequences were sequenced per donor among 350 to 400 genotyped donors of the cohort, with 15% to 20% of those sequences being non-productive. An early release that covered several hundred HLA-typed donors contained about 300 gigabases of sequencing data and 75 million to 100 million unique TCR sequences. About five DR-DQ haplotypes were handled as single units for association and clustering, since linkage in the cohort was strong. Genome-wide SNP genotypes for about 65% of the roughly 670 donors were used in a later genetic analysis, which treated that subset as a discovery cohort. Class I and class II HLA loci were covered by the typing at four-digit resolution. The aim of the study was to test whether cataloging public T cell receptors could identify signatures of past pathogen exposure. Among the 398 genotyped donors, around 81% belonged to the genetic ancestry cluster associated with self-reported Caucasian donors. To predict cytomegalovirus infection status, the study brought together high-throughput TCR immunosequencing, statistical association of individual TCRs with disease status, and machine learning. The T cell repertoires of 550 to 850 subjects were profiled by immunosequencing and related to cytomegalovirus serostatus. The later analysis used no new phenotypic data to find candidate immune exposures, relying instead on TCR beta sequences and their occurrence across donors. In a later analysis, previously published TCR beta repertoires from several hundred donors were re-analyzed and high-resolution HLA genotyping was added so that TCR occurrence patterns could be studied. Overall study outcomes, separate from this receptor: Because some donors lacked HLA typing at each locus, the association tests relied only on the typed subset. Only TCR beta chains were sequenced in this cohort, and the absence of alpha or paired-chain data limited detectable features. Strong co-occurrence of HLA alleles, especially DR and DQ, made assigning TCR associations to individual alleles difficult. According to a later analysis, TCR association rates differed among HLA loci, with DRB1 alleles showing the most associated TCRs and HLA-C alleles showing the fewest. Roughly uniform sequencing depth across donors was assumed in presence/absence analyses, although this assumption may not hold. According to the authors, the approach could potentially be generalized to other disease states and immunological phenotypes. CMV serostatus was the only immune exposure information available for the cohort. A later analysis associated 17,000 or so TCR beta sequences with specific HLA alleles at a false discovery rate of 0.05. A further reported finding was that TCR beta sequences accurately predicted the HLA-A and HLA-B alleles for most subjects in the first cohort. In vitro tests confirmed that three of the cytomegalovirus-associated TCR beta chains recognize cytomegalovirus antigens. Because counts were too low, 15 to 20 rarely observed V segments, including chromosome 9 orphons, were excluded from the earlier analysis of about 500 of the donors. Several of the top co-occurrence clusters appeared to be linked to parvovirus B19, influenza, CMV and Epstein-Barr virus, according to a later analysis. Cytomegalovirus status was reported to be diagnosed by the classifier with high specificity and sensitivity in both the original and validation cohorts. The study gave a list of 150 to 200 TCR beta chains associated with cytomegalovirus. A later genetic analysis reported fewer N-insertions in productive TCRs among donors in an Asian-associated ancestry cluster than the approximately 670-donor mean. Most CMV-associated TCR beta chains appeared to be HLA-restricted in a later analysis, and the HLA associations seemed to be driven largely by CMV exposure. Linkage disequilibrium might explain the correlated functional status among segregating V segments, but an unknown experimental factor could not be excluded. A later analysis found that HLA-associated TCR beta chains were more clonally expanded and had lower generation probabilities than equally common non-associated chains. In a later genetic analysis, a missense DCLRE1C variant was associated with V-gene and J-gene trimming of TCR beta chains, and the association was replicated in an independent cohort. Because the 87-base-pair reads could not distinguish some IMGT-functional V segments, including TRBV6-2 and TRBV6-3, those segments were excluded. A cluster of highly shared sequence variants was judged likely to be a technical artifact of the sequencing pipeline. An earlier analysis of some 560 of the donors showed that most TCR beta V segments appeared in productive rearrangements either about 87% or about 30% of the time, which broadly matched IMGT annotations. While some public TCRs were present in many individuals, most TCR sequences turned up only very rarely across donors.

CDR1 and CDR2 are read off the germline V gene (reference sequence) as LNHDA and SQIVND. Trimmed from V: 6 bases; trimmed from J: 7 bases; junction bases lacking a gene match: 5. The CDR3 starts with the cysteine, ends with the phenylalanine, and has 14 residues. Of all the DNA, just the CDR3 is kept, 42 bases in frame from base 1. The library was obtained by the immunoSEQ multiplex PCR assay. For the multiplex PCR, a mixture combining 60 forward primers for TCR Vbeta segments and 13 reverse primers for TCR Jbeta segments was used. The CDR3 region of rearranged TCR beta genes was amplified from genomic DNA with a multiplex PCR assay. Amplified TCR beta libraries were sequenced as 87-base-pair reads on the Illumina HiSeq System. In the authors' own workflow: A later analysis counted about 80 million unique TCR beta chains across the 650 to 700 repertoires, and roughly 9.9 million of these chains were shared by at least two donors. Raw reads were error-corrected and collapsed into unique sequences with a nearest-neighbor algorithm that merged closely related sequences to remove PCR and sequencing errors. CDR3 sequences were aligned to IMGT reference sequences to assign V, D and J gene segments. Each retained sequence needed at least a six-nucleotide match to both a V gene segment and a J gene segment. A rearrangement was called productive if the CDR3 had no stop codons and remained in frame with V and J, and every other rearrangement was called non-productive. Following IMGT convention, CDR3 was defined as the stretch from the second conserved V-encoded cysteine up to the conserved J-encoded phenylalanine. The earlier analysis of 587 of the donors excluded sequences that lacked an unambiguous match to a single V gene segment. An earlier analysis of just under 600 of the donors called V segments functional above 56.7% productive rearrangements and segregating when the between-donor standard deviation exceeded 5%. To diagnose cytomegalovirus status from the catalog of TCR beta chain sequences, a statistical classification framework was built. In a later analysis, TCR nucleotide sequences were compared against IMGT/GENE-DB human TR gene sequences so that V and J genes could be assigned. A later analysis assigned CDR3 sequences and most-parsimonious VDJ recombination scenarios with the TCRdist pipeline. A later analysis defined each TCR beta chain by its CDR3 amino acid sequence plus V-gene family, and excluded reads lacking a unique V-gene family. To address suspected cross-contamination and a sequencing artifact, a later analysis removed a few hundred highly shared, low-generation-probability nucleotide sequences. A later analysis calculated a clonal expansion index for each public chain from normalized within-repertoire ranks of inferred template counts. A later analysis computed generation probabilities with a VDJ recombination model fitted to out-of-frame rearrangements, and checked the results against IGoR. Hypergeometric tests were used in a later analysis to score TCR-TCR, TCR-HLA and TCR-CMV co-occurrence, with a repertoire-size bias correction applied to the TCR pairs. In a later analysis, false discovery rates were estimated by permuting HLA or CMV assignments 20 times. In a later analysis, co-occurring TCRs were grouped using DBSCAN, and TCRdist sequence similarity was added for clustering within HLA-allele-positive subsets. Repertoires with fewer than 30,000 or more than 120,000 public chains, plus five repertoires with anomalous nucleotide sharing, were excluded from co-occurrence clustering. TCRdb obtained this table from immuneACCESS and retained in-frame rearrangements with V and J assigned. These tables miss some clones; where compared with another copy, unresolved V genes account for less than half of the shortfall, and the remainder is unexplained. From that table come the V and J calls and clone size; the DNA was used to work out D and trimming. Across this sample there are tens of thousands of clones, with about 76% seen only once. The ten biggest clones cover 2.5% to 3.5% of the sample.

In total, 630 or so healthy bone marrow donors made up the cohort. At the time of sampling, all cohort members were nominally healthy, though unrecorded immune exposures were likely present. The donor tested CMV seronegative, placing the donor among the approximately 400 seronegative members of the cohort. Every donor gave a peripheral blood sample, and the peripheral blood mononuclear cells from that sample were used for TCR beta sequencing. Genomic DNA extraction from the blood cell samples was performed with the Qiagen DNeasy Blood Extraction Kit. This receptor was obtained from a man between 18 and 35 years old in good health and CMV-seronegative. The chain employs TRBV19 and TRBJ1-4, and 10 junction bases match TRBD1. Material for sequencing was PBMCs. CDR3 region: CASSTTGGSEKLFF. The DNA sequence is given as TGTGCCAGTAGCACGACAGGGGGCAGTGAAAAACTGTTTTTT.